A single sample gave rise to the 13 T cell receptor beta chains below, sequenced in a study of cytomegalovirus exposure and HLA in healthy donors. This PCR relied on a set of 60 Vbeta primers and 13 Jbeta primers. The repertoire was sequenced with immunoSEQ multiplex PCR; TCRdb's copy has only in-frame clones and lacks some. Of 160,000 or so clones in the sample, approximately 84% were seen once. Sequenced sample: PBMCs. These receptors all stem from a man aged 45-65 years in good health and CMV-seropositive.

The V gene is TRBV5-8, the J gene TRBJ2-1; weak D call: TRBD2 (6 bases). CDR1 is SGHTS, CDR2 YDEGEE, per germline. V shed 0 bases and J shed 0 bases, with 13 bases lying between them. This CDR3 region has 17 residues. The CDR3 DNA reads TGTGCCAGCAGCTTGGCGGTTCTAGCGAGCTCCTACAATGAGCAGTTCTTC. Protein product: CASSLAVLASSYNEQFF.

Here the CDR3 DNA reads TGCAGCGTTCTTTTCTACGAGCAGTACTTC. Amino acids: CSVLFYEQYF. The chain couples TRBV29-1 to TRBJ2-7; no clear D gene. Germline V gene data show CDR1 as SQVTM and CDR2 as ANQGSEA. The CDR3 sequence is 10 residues long. V shed 5 bases and J shed 3 bases, with 5 bases lying between them.

This chain joins TRBV29-1 and TRBJ2-2; 8 bases are a match to TRBD1. In germline, CDR1 is SQVTM, CDR2 ANQGSEA. J lost 4 bases, V lost 6 bases, and 7 bases had no gene match. This CDR3 comprises 14 residues. The CDR3 is CSVRTGPVTGELFF. DNA of the CDR3: TGCAGCGTACGGACAGGGCCGGTCACCGGGGAGCTGTTTTTT.

J is TRBJ2-3 and V is TRBV11-2, with a weak D call TRBD2 (5 bases). The CDR3 runs to 14 residues. Trimming pared 1 base from V and 4 bases from J, leaving 9 bases between. Germline V gene data show CDR1 as SGHAT and CDR2 as FQNNGV. The chain's CDR3 is CASSLVLAADTQYF. For the CDR3, the DNA is TGTGCCAGCAGCTTAGTCCTAGCCGCAGATACGCAGTATTTT.

The V and J genes are TRBV2 and TRBJ2-5, with unresolved D. The CDR3 extends over 13 amino acids. Germline V gives CDR1 SNHLY, CDR2 FYNNEI. With 1 base removed from V and 4 bases from J, the gap between germline ends came to 7 bases. The CDR3 region is CASSEGSGETQYF. The DNA for the CDR3 is TGTGCCAGCAGTGAAGGTTCAGGAGAGACCCAGTACTTC. The whole variable domain, filled in from reference TRBV2 and TRBJ2-5, reads EPEVTQTPSHQVTQMGQEVILRCVPISNHLYFYWYRQILGQKVEFLVSFYNNEISEKSEIFDDQFSVERPDGSNFTLKIRSTKLEDSAMYFCASSEGSGETQYFGPGTRLLVL.

The chain has TRBV27 and TRBJ2-3; D unresolved. Looked up from germline, CDR1 is MNHEY and CDR2 is SMNVEV (reference sequence). V dropped 3 bases and J dropped 2 bases, with 9 bases sitting between them. The CDR3 length is 14 residues. CDR3 nucleotides: TGTGCCAGCAGTTTCAACAGAAACACAGATACGCAGTATTTT. Amino acids: CASSFNRNTDTQYF.

The rearrangement links TRBV11-2 to TRBJ1-3, with 9 bases aligning to TRBD1. This CDR3 has 16 residues. The V gene end was trimmed by 1 base and the J gene end by 4 bases; junction bases not matched to a gene: 5. From germline, CDR1 is SGHAT and CDR2 FQNNGV. The CDR3 loop is CASSLARTGAGNTIYF. The CDR3 nucleotides are TGTGCCAGCAGCTTAGCCCGGACAGGGGCCGGAAACACCATATATTTT.

This sequence joins TRBV9 and TRBJ1-2; 7 nucleotides align to TRBD1. The CDR3 is 15 amino acids. The germline V gene has CDR1 SGDLS and CDR2 YYNGEE. The J segment lost 8 bases and the V segment lost 0 bases, leaving 10 bases of the junction unmatched. The CDR3 sequence: CASSVGVAGGYGYTF. The CDR3, as DNA: TGTGCCAGCAGCGTAGGGGTGGCAGGGGGTTACGGCTACACCTTC.

The V gene is TRBV5-8, the J gene TRBJ1-4; 10 bases line up with TRBD1. Germline loops: CDR1 SGHTS, CDR2 YDEGEE. J was trimmed by 7 bases and V by 4 bases; bases with no gene match: 7. This CDR3 region has 15 residues. The CDR3 DNA reads TGTGCCAGCAGCGCCCCGGGACAGGGGATTGAAAAACTGTTTTTT. This gives the protein CASSAPGQGIEKLFF.

This clone was observed a few times. The genes are TRBV5-5 and TRBJ2-5; the match to TRBD2 covers 7 bases. The CDR3 loop spans 14 amino acids. Germline CDR1 reads SGHKS; CDR2 reads YYEKEE (reference sequence). The J segment lost 2 bases and the V segment lost 4 bases, leaving 5 bases of the junction unmatched. The CDR3: CASSLGGGQETQYF. In DNA, the CDR3 is TGTGCCAGCAGCCTCGGCGGGGGTCAAGAGACCCAGTACTTC.

The chain is built from TRBV4-2 and TRBJ1-1; D gene ambiguous. The CDR3 spans 18 residues. Per the germline V gene, CDR1 is LGHNA and CDR2 is YNFKEQ. Deletions cut 1 base from V and 10 bases from J, with 28 bases between. CDR3 region: CASSQGTQTGSGRWLAFF. In nucleotides, the CDR3 is TGTGCCAGCAGCCAAGGAACCCAAACCGGGAGCGGACGTTGGTTAGCTTTCTTT.

Regarding this clone: A read error may account for a junction end that differs from germline. Other nucleotide sequences in the sample specify the same CDR3. The genes are TRBV19 and TRBJ1-1; tentatively, D is TRBD1 (5 bases). CDR3 length equals 13 residues. CDR1 LNHDA and CDR2 SQIVND come from the germline V gene (reference sequence). The CDR3 sequence is CASSEQVNTEAFF. The CDR3, as DNA: TGTGCTAGTAGCGAACAGGTGAACACTGAAGCTTTCTTT.

Note on this clone: A junction end diverges from the germline sequence, so it may reflect a read error. This sequence joins TRBV2 and TRBJ1-3; D gene uncertain. CDR1 and CDR2 (germline): SNHLY, FYNNEI. The CDR3 covers 13 residues. The CDR3 bases are TGTGTCAGCAGTGTGGGCGAGGGAAACACCATATATTTT. This sequence encodes CVSSVGEGNTIYF.